This TCR beta chain emerged from a study of cytomegalovirus exposure and HLA in healthy donors. Study overall: From donors who were HLA-typed, an early data release held approximately 84 million unique TCRs.

V shed 4 bases, J shed 0 bases, and the junction held 3 bases outside the gene matches. CDR1 MNHEY and CDR2 SMNVEV come from the germline V gene (reference sequence). The CDR3 has 15 amino acids. A multiplex PCR was run with 60 Vbeta primers and 13 Jbeta primers. This table comes from immunoSEQ multiplex PCR, and its TCRdb copy is limited to in-frame clones, with some not included. The sample lists 210,000 or so clones; approximately 87% were seen once. The chain employs TRBV27 and TRBJ2-1; TRBD1 aligns across 7 bases. The sequenced sample was PBMCs. The receptor was derived from a man younger than 45 in good health and CMV-seronegative. In nucleotides, the CDR3 is TGTGCCAGCAGTTCGACAGGGAGCTCCTACAATGAGCAGTTCTTC. Its translation is CASSSTGSSYNEQFF.